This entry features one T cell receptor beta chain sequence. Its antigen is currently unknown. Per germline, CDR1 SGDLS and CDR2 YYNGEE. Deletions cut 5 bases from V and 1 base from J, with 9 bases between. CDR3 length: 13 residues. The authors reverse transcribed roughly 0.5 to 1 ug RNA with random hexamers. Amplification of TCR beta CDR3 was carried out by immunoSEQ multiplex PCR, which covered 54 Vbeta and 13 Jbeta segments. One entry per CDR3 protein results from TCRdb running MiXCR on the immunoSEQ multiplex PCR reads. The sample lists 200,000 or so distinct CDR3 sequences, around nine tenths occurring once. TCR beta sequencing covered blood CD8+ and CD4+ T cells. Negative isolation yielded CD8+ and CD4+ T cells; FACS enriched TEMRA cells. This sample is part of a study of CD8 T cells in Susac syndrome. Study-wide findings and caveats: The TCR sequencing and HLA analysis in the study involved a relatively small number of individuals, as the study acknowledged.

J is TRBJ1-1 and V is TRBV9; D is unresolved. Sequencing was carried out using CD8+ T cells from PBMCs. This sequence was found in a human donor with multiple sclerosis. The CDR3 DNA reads TGTGCCAGCAGTGAACTTGGGAACACTGAAGCTTTCTTT. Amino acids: CASSELGNTEAFF. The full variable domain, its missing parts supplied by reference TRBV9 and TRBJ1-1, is DSGVTQTPKHLITATGQRVTLRCSPRSGDLSVYWYQQSLDQGLQFLIQYYNGEERAKGNILERFSAQQFPDLHSELNLSSLELGDSALYFCASSELGNTEAFFGQGTRLTVV.